Below, one TCR beta chain is given with its context. These data originate in a study of tissue T cells after allogeneic stem cell transplantation. V was cut by 0 bases and J by 7 bases, with 16 bases left in between. The V gene's germline CDR1 is MGHRA and CDR2 YSYEKL. The CDR3 runs to 15 residues. Steroid-refractory graft-versus-host disease after allogeneic hematopoietic cell transplant qualified adults for prospective research-autopsy enrollment. Produced via immunoSEQ multiplex PCR; TCRdb's table is partial and in-frame only. The table records fewer than 5,000 clones, roughly two thirds of them present only once.

This TCR came from a female patient aged 18 to 50 with steroid-refractory graft-versus-host disease after an allogeneic stem cell transplant. Some of these T cells may belong to the graft donor. The input for sequencing was duodenal tissue, taken at autopsy. The J gene is TRBJ2-7, the V gene TRBV4-1; the D gene is possibly TRBD1 (6 bases). CDR3 region: CASSQDPRQAREQYF. As DNA, the CDR3 is TGCGCCAGCAGCCAAGACCCTCGACAGGCCCGAGAGCAGTACTTC.